One and the same sample provided the 20 T cell receptor beta chains below, sequenced in a study of cytomegalovirus exposure and HLA in healthy donors. The PCR was carried out with 60 Vbeta primers and 13 Jbeta primers. Method: immunoSEQ multiplex PCR; TCRdb's copy keeps in-frame clones and lacks some. In total, the table holds roughly 51,000 clones. The sample was PBMCs. The source is a male donor in good health and CMV-seropositive.

The genes are TRBV19 and TRBJ1-2; TRBD1 might be the D (6 bases). The V end lost 4 bases, the J end lost 4 bases, and 13 bases lay between the germline ends. Germline assignment: CDR1 LNHDA and CDR2 SQIVND (reference sequence). This CDR3 comprises 14 residues. The CDR3 nucleotides are TGTGCCAGTAGTAACCCGGGACAAACCTATGGCTACACCTTC. Translated, it gives CASSNPGQTYGYTF.

V gene TRBV6-5 combines with J gene TRBJ1-5, with no clear D. This CDR3 spans 15 amino acids. The V and J ends lost 3 bases and 4 bases respectively, with 13 bases between them. Germline CDR1 MNHEY, CDR2 SVGAGI. The CDR3 spells CASSYLLLTNQPQHF. As DNA, the CDR3 is TGTGCCAGCAGTTATCTACTTCTAACTAATCAGCCCCAGCATTTT.

This chain connects TRBV6-6 to TRBJ1-2, with D possibly TRBD1 on 6 matching bases. Trimming removed 8 bases at V and 5 bases at J, with 15 bases between. This CDR3 is built from 13 residues. The germline V gene has CDR1 MNHNY and CDR2 SVGAGI (reference sequence). The CDR3 DNA is TGTGCCAGCGCCCAAGGACAGTTATATGGCTACACCTTC. It codes for CASAQGQLYGYTF.

V and J are TRBV5-1 and TRBJ1-1, with D perhaps matching TRBD1 (5 bases). The CDR3 runs to 14 residues. V was pared by 1 base and J by 6 bases, with 13 bases between. The germline V gene encodes CDR1 SGHRS and CDR2 YFSETQ. CDR3 region: CASSLRGRVSEAFF. The CDR3 coding sequence is TGCGCCAGCAGCTTGAGAGGCAGGGTGTCTGAAGCTTTCTTT.

The rearrangement uses TRBV7-9 and TRBJ2-7; D is unresolved. Germline CDR1 SEHNR, CDR2 FQNEAQ (reference sequence). The CDR3 totals 14 residues. V shed 3 bases and J shed 4 bases, with 13 bases lying between them. In nucleotides, the CDR3 is TGTGCCAGCAGCTTTGGCACAGACGGTTACGAGCAGTACTTC. This translates into CASSFGTDGYEQYF.

The chain recombines TRBV15 with TRBJ2-1, with D tentatively TRBD1 (6 bases). This CDR3 spans 14 amino acids. V lost 0 bases, J lost 8 bases, and 11 bases lay in between. CDR1 is LNHNV and CDR2 is YYDKDF in the germline V gene (reference sequence). The DNA of the CDR3 is TGTGCCACCAGCAGAGAGAGGGGGTTGGATGAGCAGTTCTTC. It translates to CATSRERGLDEQFF.

The chain couples TRBV10-3 to TRBJ1-2; D is uncertain. This CDR3 region has 14 residues. Between the trimmed V and J ends, which lost 3 bases and 4 bases, there was a span of 12 bases. The germline V gene encodes CDR1 ENHRY and CDR2 SYGVKD. CDR3 DNA sequence: TGTGCCATCAGTGATGTGGAGACCTTCTATGGCTACACCTTC. Its protein is CAISDVETFYGYTF.

V gene TRBV30 combines with J gene TRBJ1-6; no definite D call. The CDR3 has 12 residues. Germline values: CDR1 GTSNPN, CDR2 SVGIG (reference sequence). V shed 0 bases and J shed 9 bases, with 6 bases lying between them. The CDR3 reads CAWSVRVSPLHF. Written as DNA, the CDR3 is TGTGCCTGGAGTGTACGCGTTTCACCCCTCCACTTT.

This chain joins TRBV30 and TRBJ1-3, with TRBD1 identical over 9 bases. The CDR3 runs to 15 residues. Germline V gives CDR1 GTSNPN, CDR2 SVGIG (reference sequence). V trimming: 5 bases; J trimming: 0 bases; junction bases outside the gene matches: 5. The CDR3 spells CAWGGTGSSGNTIYF. As DNA, the CDR3 is TGTGCCTGGGGCGGGACAGGGTCCTCTGGAAACACCATATATTTT.

The CDR3 spells CASSLDRGNTIYF. In nucleotides, the CDR3 is TGTGCCAGCAGCTTAGATCGGGGAAACACCATATATTTT. The V gene is TRBV11-2, the J gene TRBJ1-3; D is ambiguous. The CDR3 extends over 13 amino acids. Germline values: CDR1 SGHAT, CDR2 FQNNGV. V lost 0 bases and J lost 4, with 4 bases in between.

This chain joins TRBV6-5 and TRBJ1-1; 7 bases are shared with TRBD1. CDR3 size: 13 residues. Germline V gene data show CDR1 as MNHEY and CDR2 as SVGAGI. V shed 8 bases and J 2 bases; nucleotides not matched to a gene: 5. CDR3 protein: CASFGTVNTEAFF. Written as DNA, the CDR3 is TGTGCCAGCTTCGGGACAGTTAACACTGAAGCTTTCTTT.

The V gene is TRBV10-3, the J gene TRBJ2-2; 13 positions agree with TRBD2. Trimming cost V 6 bases and J 4 bases; bases outside gene matches: 8. This CDR3 has 17 amino acids. CDR1 and CDR2 from the germline V gene are ENHRY and SYGVKD. The CDR3 sequence: CAIRPGTSGEITGELFF. The CDR3 DNA is TGTGCCATCAGGCCTGGGACTAGCGGGGAAATCACCGGGGAGCTGTTTTTT.

V gene TRBV28 combines with J gene TRBJ1-2, with 7 bases identical to TRBD1. Germline V gene lookup returns CDR1 MDHEN and CDR2 SYDVKM. With 4 bases clipped from V and 4 bases from J, the junction kept 12 bases outside the gene matches. The CDR3 covers 16 residues. The DNA of the CDR3 is TGTGCCAGCAGTTCCCAGGGGGGCCCCCGTCTCTATGGCTACACCTTC. Translation: CASSSQGGPRLYGYTF.

V gene TRBV5-1 combines with J gene TRBJ1-3; D is ambiguous. The CDR3 has 13 residues. CDR1 SGHRS and CDR2 YFSETQ come from the germline V gene. V was cut by 2 bases and J by 3 bases, with 6 bases left in between. The CDR3 DNA follows: TGCGCCAGCAGCTTCGGACTTGGAAACACCATATATTTT. Amino acids: CASSFGLGNTIYF.

The V call is TRBV6-5, the J call TRBJ1-1; 8 nucleotides line up with TRBD1. Germline trimming cut 7 bases from V and 7 bases from J; bases unmatched to any gene: 8. The CDR3 covers 13 residues. Per the germline V gene, CDR1 is MNHEY and CDR2 is SVGAGI. CDR3 loop: CASIPTGGLEAFF. CDR3 bases: TGTGCCAGCATTCCCACAGGGGGGCTTGAAGCTTTCTTT.

The chain uses TRBV4-3 and TRBJ2-1; no reliable D call. Trimming removed 3 bases at V and 4 bases at J, with 7 bases between. The CDR3 is 13 residues long. The germline V gene has CDR1 LGHNA and CDR2 YSLEER. The CDR3 region is CASSHGDYNEQFF. The CDR3 DNA sequence: TGCGCCAGCAGCCACGGAGATTACAATGAGCAGTTCTTC.

The J gene is TRBJ2-5, the V gene TRBV7-3; 7 positions agree with TRBD1. The germline gives CDR1 SGHTA, CDR2 FQGTGA. This CDR3 is 13 amino acids long. V lost 3 bases and J lost 5; bases outside the gene matches: 3. The CDR3: CASSFDRDETQYF. The DNA for the CDR3 is TGTGCCAGCAGCTTCGACAGGGATGAGACCCAGTACTTC.

The chain carries TRBV6-5 and TRBJ1-2, with D tentatively TRBD1 (5 bases). Germline CDR1 and CDR2: MNHEY and SVGAGI. The CDR3 covers 13 residues. V was cut by 0 bases and J by 8 bases, with 10 bases left in between. Written as DNA, the CDR3 is TGTGCCAGCAGTTACTCGGAGGGACGCGGCTACACCTTC. Translated, it gives CASSYSEGRGYTF.

This chain links TRBV18 with TRBJ2-7, with 10 positions matching TRBD1. Germline lookup yields CDR1 KGHSH and CDR2 LQKENI. V dropped 10 bases and J dropped 2; count of bases not matched to a gene: 5. The CDR3 is 13 residues long. The CDR3 spells CATSGTGAYEQYF. CDR3 nucleotides: TGTGCCACCTCCGGGACAGGGGCCTACGAGCAGTACTTC.

The chain couples TRBV15 to TRBJ2-7, with 7 bases matching TRBD2. Trimming cost V 0 bases and J 5 bases; bases outside gene matches: 1. Looked up from germline, CDR1 is LNHNV and CDR2 is YYDKDF (reference sequence). The CDR3 totals 13 residues. The CDR3 loop is CATSRDRGDEQYF. CDR3 coding DNA: TGTGCCACCAGCAGAGATCGGGGGGACGAGCAGTACTTC.